This TCR beta chain was profiled in a study of blood T cell repertoires in COVID-19. Study as a whole: Acute and convalescent COVID-19 specimens originated in the United States, Italy and Spain.

There are 14 residues in the CDR3. Germline CDR1 and CDR2: LGHDT and YNNKEL (reference sequence). Between the trimmed V and J ends, which lost 4 bases and 4 bases, there was a span of 11 bases. Only one count was recorded for this clone. Original data processing: Counts of nucleated cells, estimated from reference gene primer amplification, were obtained. Method: immunoSEQ multiplex PCR; TCRdb's copy keeps in-frame clones and lacks some. D and trimming were read from the DNA, whereas the V and J calls and clone size are those reported in that table. The sample holds about 200,000 clones, under 90% seen once.

Sequenced material: peripheral blood. This sequence originates from a woman aged 40 to 49 with active or convalescent COVID-19. This rearrangement joins TRBV3-1 (or the pseudogene TRBV3-2) to TRBJ1-5; maybe TRBD1 (5 bases). This CDR3 is CASSPGLGNQPQHF. The CDR3 coding sequence is TGTGCCAGCAGCCCAGGGTTGGGAAATCAGCCCCAGCATTTT.